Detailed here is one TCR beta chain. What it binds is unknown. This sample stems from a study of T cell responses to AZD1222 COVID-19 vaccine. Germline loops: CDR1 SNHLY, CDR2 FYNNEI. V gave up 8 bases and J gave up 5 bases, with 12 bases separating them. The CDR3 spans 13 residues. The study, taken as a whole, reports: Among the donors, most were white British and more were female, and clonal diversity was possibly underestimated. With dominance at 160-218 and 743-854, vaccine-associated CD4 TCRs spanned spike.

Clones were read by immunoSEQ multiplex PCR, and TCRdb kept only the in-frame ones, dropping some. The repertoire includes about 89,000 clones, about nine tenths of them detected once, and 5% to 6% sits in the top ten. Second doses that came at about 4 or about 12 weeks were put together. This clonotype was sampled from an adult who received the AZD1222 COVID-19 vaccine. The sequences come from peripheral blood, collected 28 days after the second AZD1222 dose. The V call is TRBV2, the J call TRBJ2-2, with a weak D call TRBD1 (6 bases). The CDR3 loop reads CASGQLVTGELFF. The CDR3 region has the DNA TGTGCCAGCGGACAGCTAGTAACCGGGGAGCTGTTTTTT.